The 20 T cell receptor beta chains in this list originate from one sample, sequenced in a study of control samples from healthy donors and cancer patients. The method was immunoSEQ multiplex PCR; TCRdb's version includes in-frame clones alone and lacks a portion of them. Of under 200,000 clones listed, about nine tenths are singletons. Sequencing was done on a sample of blood. These receptors were taken from a woman in her twenties or thirties in good health.

The chain joins TRBV6-4 to TRBJ2-2; 11 bases align to TRBD2. Germline V CDR1 and CDR2: MRHNA, SNTAGT. CDR3 size: 16 residues. The junction had 3 bases not matched to a gene; V was cut back by 0 bases and J by 6 bases. In DNA, the CDR3 is TGTGCCAGCAGTGACTCTAGCGGGGGGGCGTCCGGGGAGCTGTTTTTT. The encoded protein is CASSDSSGGASGELFF.

The V and J genes are TRBV18 and TRBJ1-1; 7 bases align to TRBD1. The CDR3 sequence is 14 residues long. Looked up from germline, CDR1 is KGHSH and CDR2 is LQKENI. The J segment lost 2 bases and the V segment lost 6 bases, leaving 6 bases of the junction unmatched. This chain's CDR3 is CASSWDRINTEAFF. The CDR3 coding sequence is TGTGCCAGCTCGTGGGACAGAATAAACACTGAAGCTTTCTTT. The whole variable domain, remainder taken from reference TRBV18 and TRBJ1-1, is NAGVMQNPRHLVRRRGQEARLRCSPMKGHSHVYWYRQLPEEGLKFMVYLQKENIIDESGMPKERFSAEFPKEGPSILRIQQVVRGDSAAYFCASSWDRINTEAFFGQGTRLTVV.

CDR3 region: CASSLLGRETQYF. CDR3 sequence (DNA): TGTGCCAGCAGTCTACTAGGTCGGGAGACCCAGTACTTC. The rearrangement uses TRBV12-3 or TRBV12-4 and TRBJ2-5; perhaps TRBD2 as D (5 bases). V lost 5 bases, J lost 5 bases, and 12 bases lay in between. The CDR3 consists of 13 residues.

The CDR3 bases are TGCACCAGCAGCCAAGTTCTACCCGAGGAGTACTTC. It yields the protein CTSSQVLPEEYF. The chain employs TRBV1 and TRBJ2-7; TRBD2 is taken as the D call from the table, unchecked against the DNA. TRBV1 is a documented pseudogene. The CDR3 consists of 12 residues.

The chain links TRBV28 to TRBJ2-1, with D perhaps TRBD1 (5 bases). The germline gives CDR1 MDHEN, CDR2 SYDVKM. The CDR3 runs 14 residues. Trimming shortened V by 3 bases and J by 3 bases, and 9 bases separated the two germline ends. The CDR3 protein is CASSFGRVYNEQFF. CDR3 sequence (DNA): TGTGCCAGCAGTTTTGGCAGGGTCTACAATGAGCAGTTCTTC.

The chain recombines TRBV10-1 with TRBJ2-1; perhaps TRBD2 as D (7 bases). Trimming took 4 bases from V and 2 from J, leaving 12 bases between them. CDR1 and CDR2 from the germline V gene are WNHNN and SYGVQD (reference sequence). This CDR3 region has 15 residues. CDR3: CASSGRGATYNEQFF. Written as DNA, the CDR3 is TGCGCCAGCAGTGGTCGGGGGGCAACCTACAATGAGCAGTTCTTC.

The genes are TRBV24-1 and TRBJ2-2, with D perhaps matching TRBD1 (6 bases). The CDR3 has 15 residues. Germline V CDR1 and CDR2: KGHDR, SFDVKD. Trimming shortened V by 4 bases and J by 3 bases, and 11 bases separated the two germline ends. In DNA form, the CDR3 reads TGTGCCACCAGTGACCGACAGGAGCACACCGGGGAGCTGTTTTTT. Translated, it gives CATSDRQEHTGELFF.

This clone was seen a few times. V gene TRBV7-3 combines with J gene TRBJ2-1; D gene uncertain. The germline V and J ends were trimmed by 0 bases and 4 bases, with 7 bases remaining between them. The CDR3 is 14 residues long. Germline V lookup: CDR1 SGHTA, CDR2 FQGTGA. The CDR3 region has the DNA TGTGCCAGCAGCTTAACGCCCGGGTACAATGAGCAGTTCTTC. It encodes CASSLTPGYNEQFF. Full variable domain (outside the CDR3, taken from reference TRBV7-3 and TRBJ2-1): GAGVSQTPSNKVTEKGKYVELRCDPISGHTALYWYRQSLGQGPEFLIYFQGTGAADDSGLPNDRFFAVRPEGSVSTLKIQRTERGDSAVYLCASSLTPGYNEQFFGPGTRLTVL.

The J gene is TRBJ1-1, the V gene TRBV5-5; D remains unclear. CDR3 length: 13 amino acids. V lost 2 bases to trimming and J lost 4 bases, with 9 bases between them. Looked up from germline, CDR1 is SGHKS and CDR2 is YYEKEE (reference sequence). The CDR3 loop reads CASSFGVGTEAFF. CDR3 nucleotide sequence: TGTGCCAGCAGCTTCGGGGTGGGCACTGAAGCTTTCTTT.

This chain uses TRBV9 with TRBJ2-3; 15 positions match TRBD2. The CDR3 runs 17 residues. The V gene's germline CDR1 is SGDLS and CDR2 YYNGEE. Trimming took 3 bases from V and 6 from J; bases not matched to a gene: 8. In DNA, the CDR3 is TGTGCCAGCAGCGCCGGACTAGCGGGGGGGGCCTCGGATACGCAGTATTTT. Protein sequence: CASSAGLAGGASDTQYF.

The chain recombines TRBV6-5 with TRBJ1-1; D not resolved. The V gene lost 0 bases and the J gene lost 3 bases, with 11 bases spanning the gap. Germline V lookup: CDR1 MNHEY, CDR2 SVGAGI. The CDR3 is made up of 15 amino acids. CDR3 region: CASSYSSEGYTEAFF. CDR3 DNA: TGTGCCAGCAGTTACTCTTCGGAGGGATACACTGAAGCTTTCTTT.

The genes are TRBV5-1 and TRBJ2-7; D tentatively reads TRBD1 or TRBD2 (5 bases each). The CDR3 contains 13 residues. Germline CDR1 reads SGHRS; CDR2 reads YFSETQ. V was pared by 4 bases and J by 1 base, with 9 bases between. The CDR3 here is CASSRDGSYEQYF. DNA of the CDR3: TGCGCCAGCAGCAGGGACGGTTCCTACGAGCAGTACTTC.

This chain connects TRBV27 to TRBJ2-7; a weak D match, TRBD2 (6 bases). CDR3 length equals 14 residues. CDR1 is MNHEY, CDR2 SMNVEV, per germline (reference sequence). Trimming cost V 3 bases and J 6 bases, with 15 bases left between them. DNA for the CDR3: TGTGCCAGCAGTTTCGGTCTAGCGTCGGGCGAGCAGTACTTC. It specifies CASSFGLASGEQYF.

The gene calls are TRBV5-5 and TRBJ1-1; weak D call: TRBD1 (5 bases). CDR3 length equals 16 residues. The V gene lost 0 bases and the J gene lost 0 bases, with 12 bases spanning the gap. Germline loops: CDR1 SGHKS, CDR2 YYEKEE (reference sequence). The CDR3 region is CASSLGPGAMNTEAFF. The DNA of the CDR3 is TGTGCCAGCAGCTTGGGGCCTGGGGCCATGAACACTGAAGCTTTCTTT.

This clone was counted between two and nine times. The V call is TRBV19, the J call TRBJ2-1, with D tentatively TRBD1 (6 bases). CDR3 length: 15 residues. Trimming pared 5 bases from V and 4 bases from J, leaving 15 bases between. CDR1 and CDR2 (germline): LNHDA, SQIVND (reference sequence). CDR3 amino acids: CASSPRQDPYNEQFF. The CDR3 region has the DNA TGTGCCAGTAGTCCCCGACAGGACCCGTACAATGAGCAGTTCTTC.

CDR3 DNA: TGTGCCAGCGGCCAGGGGTATAATTCACCCCTCCACTTT. This encodes CASGQGYNSPLHF. The V call is TRBV11-2, the J call TRBJ1-6; tentatively, D is TRBD1 (6 bases). The CDR3 extends over 13 amino acids. V was cut by 8 bases and J by 4 bases, with 9 bases left in between. Germline V CDR1 and CDR2: SGHAT, FQNNGV.

V is TRBV18 and J is TRBJ1-1; D call uncertain. This CDR3 contains 13 residues. V gave up 6 bases and J gave up 0 bases, with 8 bases separating them. Germline V CDR1 and CDR2: KGHSH, LQKENI. The CDR3 here is CASSPTLNTEAFF. The CDR3 bases are TGTGCCAGCTCCCCGACACTGAACACTGAAGCTTTCTTT.

The genes are TRBV25-1 and TRBJ2-7; D gene uncertain. The ends were cut back, 0 bases at V and 0 bases at J, with 9 bases in the middle. The germline gives CDR1 MGHDK, CDR2 SYGVNS. The CDR3 is 15 amino acids. CDR3 amino acids: CASSEYFGNSYEQYF. The CDR3 DNA reads as TGTGCCAGCAGTGAATATTTCGGCAACTCCTACGAGCAGTACTTC.

The rearrangement uses TRBV4-3 and TRBJ1-3; 8 nucleotides agree with TRBD1. Trimming cost V 0 bases and J 1 base; bases outside gene matches: 2. The CDR3 is 16 residues long. Per the germline V gene, CDR1 is LGHNA and CDR2 is YSLEER. The CDR3 protein is CASSQDGDRSGNTIYF. DNA for the CDR3: TGCGCCAGCAGCCAAGATGGGGACAGGTCTGGAAACACCATATATTTT.

Comment on this clone: The identical CDR3 is also encoded by other nucleotide sequences in the sample. V gene TRBV12-3 or TRBV12-4 combines with J gene TRBJ1-2; D is unclear. This CDR3 has 13 amino acids. V lost 1 base to trimming and J lost 3 bases, with 6 bases between them. CDR3 in amino acids: CASSLGQHYGYTF. In DNA form, the CDR3 reads TGTGCCAGCAGTTTAGGGCAACACTATGGCTACACCTTC.